One sample yielded the 3 T cell receptor beta chains listed below, sequenced in a study of CD8 T cells in Susac syndrome. An amount of RNA that ranged from roughly 0.5 to 1 ug was reverse transcribed with random hexamers. TCRdb recomputed calls from the immunoSEQ multiplex PCR reads with MiXCR, one row per CDR3 protein. The sample records 210,000 or so distinct CDR3 sequences, approximately 94% being singletons. The sample was CD4+ T cells from PBMCs. The receptors come from a human donor with Susac syndrome.

The CDR3 DNA sequence: TGTGCCAGCACCCTCAGGGAGGCGTCTGGAAACACCATATATTTT. Translating gives CASTLREASGNTIYF. The chain joins TRBV5-6 to TRBJ1-3; D may be TRBD1 (5 bases). The V end was cut by 6 bases, the J end by 1 base, with 14 bases between. The CDR3 runs 15 residues. Germline CDR1 SGHDT, CDR2 YYEEEE.

The V call is TRBV10-3, the J call TRBJ2-3; tentative D call: TRBD2 (5 bases). CDR3 length equals 13 residues. V was clipped by 3 bases and J by 1 base, with 5 bases between them. Germline-derived CDR1 and CDR2 are ENHRY and SYGVKD. DNA of the CDR3: TGTGCCATCAGTGACGGGGGCACAGATACGCAGTATTTT. Its protein product is CAISDGGTDTQYF.

The V and J genes are TRBV28 and TRBJ1-3; D is undetermined. The CDR3 is made up of 15 amino acids. Germline CDR1 is MDHEN and CDR2 is SYDVKM. The V gene lost 1 base and the J gene lost 0 bases, with 7 bases spanning the gap. The CDR3 protein is CASSLLASSGNTIYF. As DNA, the CDR3 is TGTGCCAGCAGTTTATTGGCCAGCTCTGGAAACACCATATATTTT.